These T cell receptor beta chains were read from a single sample in a study of T cells in Graves' hyperthyroidism and ophthalmopathy. One entry per CDR3 protein results from TCRdb running MiXCR on the multiplex PCR reads. The top ten clones hold 4% to 5.5% of a sample with hundreds of thousands of distinct CDR3 sequences, 14% to 15% of them seen once. The sequenced sample consisted of blood. The receptors originated from a woman between 40 and 55 years old with Graves' ophthalmopathy. The conserved cysteine and the conserved F or W are not part of the CDR3 here. The size of a clone is reported for some rows only, either as once, few or many, or as a class for expanded clones.

>TRBV30|-|TRBJ2-4
AWSRGLAGKNIQY
>TRBV29-1|few|TRBJ2-2
SVEDPWTGGNTGELF
>TRBV6-1|many|TRBJ2-7
ASSEALGQFHEQY
>TRBV29-1|many|TRBJ2-7
SVLDGTMGEQY
>TRBV12-3/TRBV12-4|-|TRBJ2-1
ASSLEASFSYNEQF
>TRBV28|-|TRBJ2-7
ASSSGLHSYEQY
>TRBV12-3/TRBV12-4|-|TRBJ2-7
ASSLRGAGPYEQY
>TRBV6-1|many|TRBJ2-7
ASSTRTYDRWAYEQY
>TRBV11-1|many|TRBJ2-7
ASSSETGGDEQY
>TRBV6-5|many|TRBJ1-2
ASSYHRGSPGGYT
>TRBV4-1|many|TRBJ1-2
ASSQGDRVGYT
>TRBV18|few|TRBJ2-2
ASSPPWGGGAGELF
>TRBV25-1|many|TRBJ2-7
ASSDDGMDHPLPYEQY
>TRBV7-2|many|TRBJ2-3
ASSLRGSTDTQY
>TRBV12-3/TRBV12-4|-|TRBJ2-7
ASSSTGLNEQY
>TRBV5-1|-|TRBJ1-1
ASSDTLNTEAF
>TRBV28|many|TRBJ1-1
ASIPGAAMNTEAF
>TRBV28|many|TRBJ2-6
ASTRSSGANVLT
>TRBV28|many|TRBJ1-1
ASGLGGVTEAF
>TRBV6-1|-|TRBJ1-2
ASSEADRGGGYT
>TRBV3-1|many|TRBJ2-2
ASSQERRGELF
>TRBV5-8|once|TRBJ1-1
ASSLGGFVRTEAF
>TRBV6-4|-|TRBJ1-2
ASSPDRDQGYT
>TRBV28|-|TRBJ2-1
ASSLSGILTEQF
>TRBV6-2/TRBV6-3|-|TRBJ2-7
ASRTGTSGRKGQY
>TRBV7-8|many|TRBJ2-5
ASTRGFSSMSGETQY
>TRBV30|-|TRBJ2-7
AWSGGQGWDEQY
>TRBV11-2|many|TRBJ1-5
ASSPGWGQPQH
>TRBV12-3/TRBV12-4|many|TRBJ2-7
ASSPTSGQGEQY
>TRBV19|many|TRBJ2-5
ASRDPRETQY
>TRBV6-5|many|TRBJ1-2
ASSYGGRQGSDYGYT